Listed here is a single TCR beta chain. The antigen it recognizes is unknown. No base-level quality is on record; no much larger clone is a single base apart. Enrolling through a virtual design, the prospective study's participants ranged in age from roughly 18 to 100 years and lived across 24 United States geographic areas. In the prospective study, cohorts were assigned on the basis of participant-reported clinical history obtained from a screening survey and a study questionnaire. Each participant in the prospective study had whole blood, serum and a nasopharyngeal or oropharyngeal swab collected by mobile phlebotomists. Participants in the prospective study had the option to provide additional blood draws and questionnaires over a roughly two-month period. Blood samples from the prospective study were shipped frozen or at room temperature prior to DNA extraction. TCRbeta CDR3 regions were amplified from genomic DNA using the immunoSEQ Assay, a bias-controlled multiplex PCR. Regarding the original processing steps: The number of nucleated cells in each sample was estimated by amplification of reference gene primers within the assay. To quantify the absolute abundance of each unique TCRbeta CDR3 rearrangement, sequence reads were collapsed and filtered. For each sample, productive Simpson clonality was calculated as the square root of Simpson's diversity index across productive rearrangements. TCRdb holds this immuneACCESS table with in-frame rearrangements only. Some clones are missing; in checked studies, unresolved V genes explain under half, and the rest has no known cause. V, J and clone size derive from that table, while D and trimming were established from the DNA sequence. A total of 250,000 to 350,000 clones appear in this sample, roughly 90% of them only once. The ten biggest clones cover approximately 4.3% of the sample.

These data are taken from a study of blood T cell repertoires in COVID-19 (dated by TCRdb to 2018 to 2020). Turning to the overall study: Samples covering the acute and convalescent phases of COVID-19 were provided by collaborators in the United States, Italy and Spain. The dataset comprised deeply sampled blood TCRbeta repertoires from subjects exposed to, actively infected with, or recovered from COVID-19. The material from the prospective study consisted of cDNA or gDNA derived from T cells, B-cell-depleted T cells, or PBMCs. The sample metadata nearly always contained a de-identified subject ID, COVID-19 status, age in years and sex. Where HLA class I and class II types were available, the types were taken from metadata supplied by the sample provider, not from assay-based typing. The repertoires were made available in a free public database intended to serve as a resource for research on the immune response to SARS-CoV-2. The samples were drawn from the first 160 participants of the ongoing ImmuneRACE study and from under 1,500 subjects provided by 6 global collaborators.

Results and caveats for the whole study, not just this receptor: The amount of clinical and demographic metadata varied by source and participant and was provided uncurated.

Sequenced sample: PBMCs or T cells enriched from blood (not recorded which). This TCR was recovered from a woman aged 18-29 years with acute COVID-19.

The DNA sequence is as follows: TGTGCCAGCAGCGGCCAAGGCGCGGCCGTCGGTGAAGCTTTCTTT. This gives the protein CASSGQGAAVGEAFF. The receptor chain draws on TRBV9 and TRBJ1-1; no D gene can be assigned with confidence. Looking up the germline V gene yields CDR1 SGDLS and CDR2 YYNGEE. From the cysteine through the phenylalanine, the CDR3 covers 15 amino acids. The retained sequence is limited to the CDR3, 45 bases, with the frame set at the first base. Trimming takes 3 bases from V and 7 bases from J, and the germline ends sit 19 bases apart.